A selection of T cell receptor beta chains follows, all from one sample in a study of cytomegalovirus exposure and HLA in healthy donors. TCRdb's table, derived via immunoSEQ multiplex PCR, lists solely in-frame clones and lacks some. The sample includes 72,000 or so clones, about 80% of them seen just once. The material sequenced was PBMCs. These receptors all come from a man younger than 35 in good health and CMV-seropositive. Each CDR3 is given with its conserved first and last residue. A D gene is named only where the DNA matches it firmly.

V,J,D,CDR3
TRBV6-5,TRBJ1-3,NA,CASSAGEVSGNTIYF
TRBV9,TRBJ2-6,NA,CASSTGANVLTF
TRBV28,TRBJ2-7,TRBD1,CASSPGTGSGDEQYF
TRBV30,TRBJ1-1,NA,CAWTVQGNTEAFF
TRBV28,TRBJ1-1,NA,CASSSLPASEAFF
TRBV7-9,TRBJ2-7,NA,CASSLGGTNTYEQYF
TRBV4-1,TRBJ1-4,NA,CASSQDGRELFF
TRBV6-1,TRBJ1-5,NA,CASRTEYNQPQHF
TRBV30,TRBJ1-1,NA,CAWSNQGNTEAFF
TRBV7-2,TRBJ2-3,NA,CASGNQGSTDTQYF